The entry below gives a single T cell receptor (beta chain) sequence along with its context. The antigen is unknown. The sample is drawn from a study of T cell responses to AZD1222 COVID-19 vaccine. Study conclusions and caveats: The reported proportion of spike-specific TCRs targeting unmutated variant regions was nearly half.

The CDR3 has 18 residues. V lost 4 bases, J lost 7 bases, and 17 bases stayed unmatched. The germline gives CDR1 LGHDT, CDR2 YNNKEL (reference sequence). Recipients boosted at about 4 weeks or about 12 weeks are pooled. Sequenced by immunoSEQ multiplex PCR; TCRdb stores in-frame clones only, minus some. The sample holds roughly 130,000 clones; about 90% are singletons and the top ten take less than 5%. The material was peripheral blood, obtained 28 days after the second AZD1222 dose. The chain has TRBV3-1 (or the pseudogene TRBV3-2) and TRBJ2-4, with 9 bases aligning to TRBD1. This clonotype was sampled from an adult who received the AZD1222 COVID-19 vaccine. CDR3 DNA sequence: TGTGCCAGCAGCCTAACGGGACAGGGATTTCTATTTCAGAACATTCAGTACTTC. This codes for CASSLTGQGFLFQNIQYF.